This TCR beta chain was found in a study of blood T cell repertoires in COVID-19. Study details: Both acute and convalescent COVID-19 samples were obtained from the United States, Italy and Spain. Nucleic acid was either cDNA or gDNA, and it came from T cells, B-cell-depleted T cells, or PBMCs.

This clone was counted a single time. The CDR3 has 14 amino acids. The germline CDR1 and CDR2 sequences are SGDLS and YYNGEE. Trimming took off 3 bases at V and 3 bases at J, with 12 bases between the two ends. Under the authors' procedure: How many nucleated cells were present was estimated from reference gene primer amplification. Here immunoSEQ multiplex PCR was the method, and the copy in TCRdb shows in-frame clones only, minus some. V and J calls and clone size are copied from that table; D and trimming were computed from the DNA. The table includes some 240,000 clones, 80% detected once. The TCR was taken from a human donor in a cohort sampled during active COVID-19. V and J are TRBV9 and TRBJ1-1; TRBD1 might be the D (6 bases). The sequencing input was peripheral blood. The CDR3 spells CASSALYRDTEAFF. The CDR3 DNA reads TGTGCCAGCAGCGCACTTTACAGGGACACTGAAGCTTTCTTT.